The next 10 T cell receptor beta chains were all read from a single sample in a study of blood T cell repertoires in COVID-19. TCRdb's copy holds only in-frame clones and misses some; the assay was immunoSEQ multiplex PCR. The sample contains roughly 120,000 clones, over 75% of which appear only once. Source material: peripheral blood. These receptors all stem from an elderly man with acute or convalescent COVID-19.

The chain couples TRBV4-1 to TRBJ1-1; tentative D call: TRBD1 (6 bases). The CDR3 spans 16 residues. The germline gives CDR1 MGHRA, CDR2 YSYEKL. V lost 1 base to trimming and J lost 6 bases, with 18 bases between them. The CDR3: CASSQAYRDTGPEAFF. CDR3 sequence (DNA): TGCGCCAGCAGCCAAGCCTACCGGGACACCGGTCCTGAAGCTTTCTTT.

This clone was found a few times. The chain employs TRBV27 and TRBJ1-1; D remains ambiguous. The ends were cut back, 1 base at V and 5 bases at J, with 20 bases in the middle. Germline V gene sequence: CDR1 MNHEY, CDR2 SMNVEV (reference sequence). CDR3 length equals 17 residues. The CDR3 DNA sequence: TGTGCCAGCAGTTTATACCCCTCCCGATACCTCGGGACTGAAGCTTTCTTT. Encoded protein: CASSLYPSRYLGTEAFF.

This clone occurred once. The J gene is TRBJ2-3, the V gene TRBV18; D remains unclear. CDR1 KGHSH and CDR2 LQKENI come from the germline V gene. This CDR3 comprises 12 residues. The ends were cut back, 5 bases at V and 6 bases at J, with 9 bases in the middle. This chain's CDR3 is CASSSLADTQYF. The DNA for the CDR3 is TGTGCCAGCTCATCCCTCGCGGATACGCAGTATTTT.

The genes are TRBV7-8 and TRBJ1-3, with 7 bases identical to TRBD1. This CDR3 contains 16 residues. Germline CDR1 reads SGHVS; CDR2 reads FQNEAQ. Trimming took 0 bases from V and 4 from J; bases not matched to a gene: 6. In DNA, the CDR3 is TGTGCCAGCAGCTTAGCAGGGGGCTCTGGAGGAAACACCATATATTTT. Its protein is CASSLAGGSGGNTIYF.

This CDR3 reads CASSLGGGGLGYTF. CDR3 coding DNA: TGTGCCAGCAGTTTAGGAGGGGGCGGGCTTGGCTACACCTTC. The chain recombines TRBV28 with TRBJ1-2; TRBD1 agrees at 7 bases. Germline assignment: CDR1 MDHEN and CDR2 SYDVKM. V lost 2 bases to trimming and J lost 7 bases; unmatched junction nucleotides: 7. The CDR3 is 14 residues long.

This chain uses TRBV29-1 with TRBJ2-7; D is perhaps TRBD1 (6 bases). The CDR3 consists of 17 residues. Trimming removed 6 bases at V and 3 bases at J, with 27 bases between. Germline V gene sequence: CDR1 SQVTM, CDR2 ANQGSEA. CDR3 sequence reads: CSVRAITGFGVDYEQYF. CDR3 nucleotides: TGCAGCGTCCGCGCGATAACAGGGTTTGGGGTGGACTACGAGCAGTACTTC.

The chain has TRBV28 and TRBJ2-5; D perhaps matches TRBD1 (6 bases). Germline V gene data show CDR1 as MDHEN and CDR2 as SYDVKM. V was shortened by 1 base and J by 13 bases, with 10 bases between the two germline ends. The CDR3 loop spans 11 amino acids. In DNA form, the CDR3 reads TGTGCCAGCAGTTTATCAGGGGCCCTGTACTTC. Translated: CASSLSGALYF.

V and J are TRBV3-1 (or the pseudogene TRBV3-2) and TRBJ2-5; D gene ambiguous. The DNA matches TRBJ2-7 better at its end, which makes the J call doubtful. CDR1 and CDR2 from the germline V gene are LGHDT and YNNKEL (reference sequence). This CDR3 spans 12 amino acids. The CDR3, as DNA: TGTGCCAGCAGCCAAGCAGACTACGAGCAGTACTTC. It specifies CASSQADYEQYF.

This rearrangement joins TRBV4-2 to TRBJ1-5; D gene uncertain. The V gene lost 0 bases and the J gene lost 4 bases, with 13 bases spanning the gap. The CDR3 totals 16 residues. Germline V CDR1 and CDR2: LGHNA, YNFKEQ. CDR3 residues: CASSQEGSDKNQPQHF. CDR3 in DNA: TGTGCCAGCAGCCAAGAAGGGAGTGACAAAAATCAGCCCCAGCATTTT.

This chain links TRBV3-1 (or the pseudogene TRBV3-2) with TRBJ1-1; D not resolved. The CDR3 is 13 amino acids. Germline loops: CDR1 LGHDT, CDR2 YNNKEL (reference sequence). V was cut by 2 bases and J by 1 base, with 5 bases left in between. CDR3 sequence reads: CASSQRQNTEAFF. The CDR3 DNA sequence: TGTGCCAGCAGCCAAAGACAGAACACTGAAGCTTTCTTT.